Each of the 20 T cell receptor beta chains below was sequenced from the same sample in a study of cytomegalovirus exposure and HLA in healthy donors. PCR used 60 Vbeta primers and 13 Jbeta primers. Using immunoSEQ multiplex PCR, the repertoire was profiled, and TCRdb retains in-frame clones only, with some absent. This sample contains approximately 110,000 clones. The source material was PBMCs. The receptors derive from a man younger than 40 in good health and CMV-seronegative.

The chain is built from TRBV28 and TRBJ1-1, with 9 bases fitting TRBD1. CDR1 and CDR2 (germline): MDHEN, SYDVKM. The CDR3 covers 18 residues. V lost 5 bases and J lost 0; bases outside the gene matches: 13. CDR3 sequence: CASSTQRTRDRVNTEAFF. Written as DNA, the CDR3 is TGTGCCAGCAGTACCCAACGGACTAGGGACAGGGTGAACACTGAAGCTTTCTTT.

The V call is TRBV19, the J call TRBJ1-6; 9 bases agree with TRBD1. The CDR3 runs 17 residues. The junction had 8 bases not matched to a gene; V was cut back by 3 bases and J by 5 bases. Germline V gene data show CDR1 as LNHDA and CDR2 as SQIVND (reference sequence). CDR3 loop: CASSMRGYRGHNSPLHF. CDR3 DNA: TGTGCCAGTAGTATGAGGGGGTACAGGGGGCATAATTCACCCCTCCACTTT.

The chain carries TRBV4-3 and TRBJ2-1, with TRBD1 matching 7 bases. V shed 0 bases and J 7 bases; nucleotides not matched to a gene: 12. The CDR3 totals 17 residues. Germline CDR1 is LGHNA and CDR2 is YSLEER. The CDR3 spells CASSQDSWDRLTNEQFF. The CDR3, as DNA: TGCGCCAGCAGCCAAGATAGTTGGGACAGACTTACTAATGAGCAGTTCTTC.

The rearrangement links TRBV19 to TRBJ1-2; tentative D call: TRBD1 (6 bases). This CDR3 contains 17 residues. Trimming took off 7 bases at V and 3 bases at J, with 24 bases between the two ends. CDR1 is LNHDA, CDR2 SQIVND, per germline (reference sequence). CDR3 bases: TGTGCCAGTACCGCTTTCGGACAGTTTGGGGTTGACTATGGCTACACCTTC. Residues: CASTAFGQFGVDYGYTF.

CDR3 amino acids: CAWSPGGQEIETQYF. The DNA for the CDR3 is TGTGCCTGGAGCCCCGGTGGACAGGAAATAGAGACCCAGTACTTC. V usage is TRBV30 and J usage is TRBJ2-5; the match to TRBD1 covers 7 bases. The V gene's germline CDR1 is GTSNPN and CDR2 SVGIG (reference sequence). There are 15 residues in the CDR3. Trimming took 3 bases from V and 4 from J; bases not matched to a gene: 11.

This chain links TRBV11-2 with TRBJ2-3; TRBD2 aligns across 14 bases. CDR3 length: 16 amino acids. V lost 5 bases, J lost 2 bases, and 3 bases stayed unmatched. The germline CDR1 and CDR2 sequences are SGHAT and FQNNGV. DNA of the CDR3: TGTGCCAGCAGCACGGGACTAGCGGGAGCCACAGATACGCAGTATTTT. Translation: CASSTGLAGATDTQYF.

The chain links TRBV2 to TRBJ2-7; D not resolved. Germline V lookup: CDR1 SNHLY, CDR2 FYNNEI. V lost 8 bases and J lost 1, with 9 bases in between. This CDR3 is built from 12 residues. CDR3 loop: CASSKNSYEQYF. The CDR3 bases are TGTGCCAGCTCCAAAAATTCCTACGAGCAGTACTTC.

The chain couples TRBV28 to TRBJ1-5, with a tentative D call TRBD1 (6 bases). Per the germline V gene, CDR1 is MDHEN and CDR2 is SYDVKM. This CDR3 contains 15 residues. The V gene lost 4 bases and the J gene lost 7 bases, with 17 bases spanning the gap. CDR3 in amino acids: CASSSNRVEAQPQHF. DNA for the CDR3: TGTGCCAGCAGTTCGAACAGGGTGGAGGCACAGCCCCAGCATTTT.

J is TRBJ1-2 and V is TRBV19, with 8 bases fitting TRBD1. V shed 7 bases and J 5 bases; nucleotides not matched to a gene: 3. From germline, CDR1 is LNHDA and CDR2 SQIVND (reference sequence). The CDR3 totals 12 residues. In DNA, the CDR3 is TGTGCCAGTATCCGGACAGGGTATGGCTACACCTTC. It encodes CASIRTGYGYTF.

The genes are TRBV5-1 and TRBJ1-2; TRBD1 is a possible D gene (5 bases). This CDR3 is built from 17 residues. The V gene's germline CDR1 is SGHRS and CDR2 YFSETQ. The V and J ends lost 2 bases and 1 base respectively, with 18 bases between them. As DNA, the CDR3 is TGCGCCAGCAGCTTCACTCGGACGGGAGGGGATAACTATGGCTACACCTTC. The encoded protein is CASSFTRTGGDNYGYTF. The full variable domain, its missing parts supplied by reference TRBV5-1 and TRBJ1-2, is KAGVTQTPRYLIKTRGQQVTLSCSPISGHRSVSWYQQTPGQGLQFLFEYFSETQRNKGNFPGRFSGRQFSNSRSEMNVSTLELGDSALYLCASSFTRTGGDNYGYTFGSGTRLTVV.

V and J are TRBV7-3 and TRBJ2-3; TRBD2 matches 7 bases. CDR3 length equals 14 residues. J gave up 0 bases and V 8 bases, and 5 bases lay outside the gene matches. From germline, CDR1 is SGHTA and CDR2 FQGTGA. The CDR3 spells CASSQAGSTDTQYF. The CDR3, as DNA: TGTGCCAGCTCCCAAGCGGGAAGCACAGATACGCAGTATTTT.

The chain combines TRBV19 with TRBJ2-2; D unclear. CDR1 and CDR2 (germline): LNHDA, SQIVND (reference sequence). The CDR3 spans 12 residues. V gave up 2 bases and J gave up 6 bases, with 4 bases separating them. The CDR3 region is CASSISAGELFF. For the CDR3, the DNA is TGTGCCAGTAGTATATCAGCCGGGGAGCTGTTTTTT.

The genes are TRBV7-9 and TRBJ2-7, with TRBD1 matching over 7 bases. J lost 1 base, V lost 2 bases, and 11 bases had no gene match. CDR3 length: 17 residues. CDR1 and CDR2 from the germline V gene are SEHNR and FQNEAQ (reference sequence). The CDR3 DNA reads as TGTGCCAGCAGCTTAATAAGTCCCGGGACAGTTTCCTACGAGCAGTACTTC. It encodes CASSLISPGTVSYEQYF.

The chain links TRBV19 to TRBJ2-7; D possibly corresponds to TRBD1 (5 bases). Germline V lookup: CDR1 LNHDA, CDR2 SQIVND (reference sequence). Trimming stripped 4 bases from V and 3 bases from J, with 16 bases between. CDR3 length equals 15 residues. CDR3 region: CASSTQETRIYEQYF. CDR3 in DNA: TGTGCCAGTAGTACACAGGAGACGAGGATCTACGAGCAGTACTTC.

The chain combines TRBV5-1 with TRBJ2-4; perhaps TRBD2 as D (5 bases). Trimming took off 0 bases at V and 8 bases at J, with 12 bases between the two ends. The CDR3 consists of 14 residues. The germline V gene encodes CDR1 SGHRS and CDR2 YFSETQ. The CDR3 DNA reads as TGCGCCAGCAGCTTGGGCCCCTCGAGGGACATTCAGTACTTC. Its translation is CASSLGPSRDIQYF.

The J gene is TRBJ2-5, the V gene TRBV19; no reliable D call. V shed 3 bases and J shed 2 bases, with 7 bases lying between them. The V gene's germline CDR1 is LNHDA and CDR2 SQIVND (reference sequence). The CDR3 is 13 residues long. This CDR3 is CASSITVQETQYF. Here the CDR3 DNA reads TGTGCCAGTAGTATTACGGTACAAGAGACCCAGTACTTC.

V usage is TRBV6-4 and J usage is TRBJ2-3; D might be TRBD1 (5 bases). Germline lookup yields CDR1 MRHNA and CDR2 SNTAGT. Trimming shortened V by 3 bases and J by 5 bases, and 9 bases separated the two germline ends. There are 13 residues in the CDR3. The CDR3 loop is CASSEERGDTQYF. The CDR3 DNA is TGTGCCAGCAGTGAGGAAAGGGGAGATACGCAGTATTTT.

The rearrangement uses TRBV4-1 and TRBJ2-5; D perhaps matches TRBD2 (7 bases). The germline V gene encodes CDR1 MGHRA and CDR2 YSYEKL. The CDR3 is 15 residues long. Trimming took 1 base from V and 5 from J, leaving 14 bases between them. CDR3 nucleotides: TGCGCCAGCAGCCAAGTGGCGGGGGCACGGGAGACCCAGTACTTC. Translation: CASSQVAGARETQYF.

The chain combines TRBV5-1 with TRBJ2-6; TRBD1 matches at 8 bases. From germline, CDR1 is SGHRS and CDR2 YFSETQ. This CDR3 region has 19 residues. Losses at the gene ends were 1 base for V and 2 bases for J; bases not matched to a gene: 11. DNA of the CDR3: TGCGCCAGCAGCTTGATGTCCCCAGGGGGCGCAGCTGGGGCCAACGTCCTGACTTTC. The encoded protein is CASSLMSPGGAAGANVLTF.

Of note for this clone: This specimen includes other DNA sequences encoding the same CDR3. The rearrangement joins TRBV5-1 to TRBJ2-5; no firm D call. V was cut by 0 bases and J by 1 base, with 4 bases left in between. The V gene's germline CDR1 is SGHRS and CDR2 YFSETQ. The CDR3 length is 13 residues. CDR3 bases: TGCGCCAGCAGCTTGGGCGTCCAAGAGACCCAGTACTTC. Protein product: CASSLGVQETQYF.